This is a list of T cell receptor beta chains from one sample in a study of early T cells in non-severe SARS-CoV-2 infection. MiXCR, applied by TCRdb to the 5' RACE reads, yields one record per CDR3 protein. The sample has approximately 70,000 distinct CDR3 sequences, 5% seen once; the top ten hold 7.3%. The sequencing used whole blood, collected at baseline. These receptors were obtained from an adult who was a healthcare worker with PCR-confirmed SARS-CoV-2 infection or an uninfected control (not recorded which). CDR3s include the opening cysteine and the closing phenylalanine or tryptophan. A D gene is named only where the DNA matches it firmly. Clone size is given for some rows only: seen once, a few or many times, or a class if the clone is expanded.

d_gene: TRBD2; j_gene: TRBJ2-7; v_gene: TRBV6-2/TRBV6-3; abundance: many; CDR3nt: TGTGCCAGCAGCATAACTAGCGGCTGGCGCGAGCAGTACTTC; CDR3aa: CASSITSGWREQYF
d_gene: .; j_gene: TRBJ2-1; v_gene: TRBV11-3; abundance: few; CDR3nt: TGTGCCAGCAGCTTAGGTTCGGGAGCCGTTATTAATGAGCAGTTCTTC; CDR3aa: CASSLGSGAVINEQFF
d_gene: .; j_gene: TRBJ2-2; v_gene: TRBV30; abundance: many; CDR3nt: TGTGCCTGGCCGGGACCAACGAACACCGGGGAGCTGTTTTTT; CDR3aa: CAWPGPTNTGELFF
d_gene: .; j_gene: TRBJ2-5; v_gene: TRBV19; abundance: .; CDR3nt: TGTGCCAGTAGTGTCTTGTCCCTGGAGACCCAGTACTTC; CDR3aa: CASSVLSLETQYF
d_gene: .; j_gene: TRBJ1-1; v_gene: TRBV14; abundance: many; CDR3nt: TGTGCCAGCAAACAGCATATGAGCCCATCTGAAGCTTTCTTT; CDR3aa: CASKQHMSPSEAFF
d_gene: .; j_gene: TRBJ1-3; v_gene: TRBV7-2; abundance: many; CDR3nt: TGTGCCAGCTATCCTCCCAACTCTGGAAACACCATATATTTT; CDR3aa: CASYPPNSGNTIYF
d_gene: .; j_gene: TRBJ2-7; v_gene: TRBV29-1; abundance: many; CDR3nt: TGCAGCGTGAACCGGGACTCGTCCTACGAGCAGTACTTC; CDR3aa: CSVNRDSSYEQYF
d_gene: .; j_gene: TRBJ1-2; v_gene: TRBV25-1; abundance: medium-sized; CDR3nt: TGTGCCAGCAGGCAGGGCCTCTATGGCTACACCTTC; CDR3aa: CASRQGLYGYTF
d_gene: .; j_gene: TRBJ2-1; v_gene: TRBV7-9; abundance: few; CDR3nt: TGTGCCAGCAGCCCACTCGTTATCAATGAGCAGTTCTTC; CDR3aa: CASSPLVINEQFF
d_gene: .; j_gene: TRBJ1-5; v_gene: TRBV28; abundance: .; CDR3nt: TGTGCCAGCATCCTCCCGGGGCAGCCCCAGCATTTT; CDR3aa: CASILPGQPQHF
d_gene: TRBD2; j_gene: TRBJ2-1; v_gene: TRBV19; abundance: few; CDR3nt: TGTGCCAGTAGTACCTCGTCTCGACTAGCGGGAAAAAATGAGCAGTTCTTC; CDR3aa: CASSTSSRLAGKNEQFF
d_gene: .; j_gene: TRBJ2-1; v_gene: TRBV5-1; abundance: .; CDR3nt: TGCGCCAGCAGCTTGGTCTATACGGCGAGCTCCTACAATGAGCAGTTCTTC; CDR3aa: CASSLVYTASSYNEQFF
d_gene: .; j_gene: TRBJ2-2; v_gene: TRBV11-2; abundance: few; CDR3nt: TGTGCCAGCAGCATGACCGGACAATCCACCGGGGAGCTGTTTTTT; CDR3aa: CASSMTGQSTGELFF
d_gene: .; j_gene: TRBJ2-7; v_gene: TRBV29-1; abundance: many; CDR3nt: TGCAGCGTTGAAGAGAGGTACAGGAGCTCCTACGAGCAGTACTTC; CDR3aa: CSVEERYRSSYEQYF
d_gene: TRBD2; j_gene: TRBJ2-7; v_gene: TRBV19; abundance: .; CDR3nt: TGTGCCAGTAGTACCATGGGGACTAGCGGGGGGTCCTACGAGCAGTACTTC; CDR3aa: CASSTMGTSGGSYEQYF
d_gene: TRBD1; j_gene: TRBJ1-2; v_gene: TRBV12-3/TRBV12-4; abundance: many; CDR3nt: TGTGCCACCCCTCGGGACAGCTATGGCTACACCTTC; CDR3aa: CATPRDSYGYTF
d_gene: TRBD2; j_gene: TRBJ2-1; v_gene: TRBV27; abundance: .; CDR3nt: TGTGCCACCTCCTCCGGGACTAGCGGGGGCGGGGAGCAGTTCTTC; CDR3aa: CATSSGTSGGGEQFF
d_gene: .; j_gene: TRBJ1-1; v_gene: TRBV20-1; abundance: many; CDR3nt: TGCAGTGGTAGCGCGTATAGCATGAACACTGAAGCTTTCTTT; CDR3aa: CSGSAYSMNTEAFF
d_gene: TRBD1; j_gene: TRBJ2-6; v_gene: TRBV5-6; abundance: many; CDR3nt: TGTGCCAGCGAAGACAGGGGTCTTCTGTATGGGGCCAACGTCCTGACTTTC; CDR3aa: CASEDRGLLYGANVLTF
d_gene: TRBD2; j_gene: TRBJ2-7; v_gene: TRBV20-1; abundance: many; CDR3nt: TGCAGTGCTAGATTTTTCGGTGGGACTAGCGGGAGCGGGTCCTACGAGCAGTACTTC; CDR3aa: CSARFFGGTSGSGSYEQYF
d_gene: .; j_gene: TRBJ1-2; v_gene: TRBV2; abundance: many; CDR3nt: TGTGCCAGCAAGGGACAATTCGGTGGCTACACCTTC; CDR3aa: CASKGQFGGYTF
d_gene: .; j_gene: TRBJ2-7; v_gene: TRBV20-1; abundance: few; CDR3nt: TGCAGTGCTAGCCGGACCTCCCTTGGGGAGCAGTACTTC; CDR3aa: CSASRTSLGEQYF
d_gene: TRBD1; j_gene: TRBJ1-5; v_gene: TRBV7-7; abundance: .; CDR3nt: TGTGCCAGCAACGCGACAGGGTGGGGTAGCAATCAGCCCCAGCATTTT; CDR3aa: CASNATGWGSNQPQHF
d_gene: .; j_gene: TRBJ2-7; v_gene: TRBV19; abundance: many; CDR3nt: TGTGCCAGTAGATCTGACCCTGGCACCCACGAGCAGTACTTC; CDR3aa: CASRSDPGTHEQYF
d_gene: TRBD1; j_gene: TRBJ2-2; v_gene: TRBV10-1; abundance: many; CDR3nt: TGCGCCAGCAGCCTCAACAGGGGCGAGGCCACCGGGGAGCTGTTTTTT; CDR3aa: CASSLNRGEATGELFF
d_gene: TRBD1; j_gene: TRBJ1-6; v_gene: TRBV28; abundance: .; CDR3nt: TGTGCCAGCAGTACCACAAGACAGGGCGGGAATTCACCCCTCCACTTT; CDR3aa: CASSTTRQGGNSPLHF
d_gene: TRBD1; j_gene: TRBJ1-2; v_gene: TRBV20-1; abundance: .; CDR3nt: TGCAGTGCTAGCGGGACAGGGGGCCAAGGGGGCTATGGCTACACCTTC; CDR3aa: CSASGTGGQGGYGYTF
d_gene: TRBD2; j_gene: TRBJ2-1; v_gene: TRBV6-2/TRBV6-3; abundance: many; CDR3nt: TGTGCCAGCAGTTACTCCGGAGCCGGGAGGGCCGGGGATGAGCAGTTCTTC; CDR3aa: CASSYSGAGRAGDEQFF
d_gene: .; j_gene: TRBJ2-3; v_gene: TRBV5-1; abundance: many; CDR3nt: TGCGCCAGCAGCTTGGAGACTGGCACAGATACGCAGTATTTT; CDR3aa: CASSLETGTDTQYF
d_gene: .; j_gene: TRBJ2-7; v_gene: TRBV10-3; abundance: .; CDR3nt: TGTGCCATCAGTAAAACAGGGTTGGAAGAGCAGTACTTC; CDR3aa: CAISKTGLEEQYF
d_gene: .; j_gene: TRBJ2-2; v_gene: TRBV12-3/TRBV12-4; abundance: many; CDR3nt: TGTGCCAGCAGTTTCCGGGTAAACACCGGGGAGCTGTTTTTT; CDR3aa: CASSFRVNTGELFF
d_gene: TRBD1; j_gene: TRBJ2-7; v_gene: TRBV2; abundance: few; CDR3nt: TGTGCCAGCCCCAGGGGGCCAGAGCAGTACTTC; CDR3aa: CASPRGPEQYF
d_gene: .; j_gene: TRBJ2-1; v_gene: TRBV12-3/TRBV12-4; abundance: many; CDR3nt: TGTGCCAGCAGTTTCTCAGGCACTAAGGGACGTGAGCAGTTCTTC; CDR3aa: CASSFSGTKGREQFF
d_gene: TRBD1; j_gene: TRBJ2-7; v_gene: TRBV6-5; abundance: many; CDR3nt: TGTGCCAGCAGTCGATTCCGGGACAGCCCCTACGAGCAGTACTTC; CDR3aa: CASSRFRDSPYEQYF
d_gene: .; j_gene: TRBJ1-5; v_gene: TRBV19; abundance: many; CDR3nt: TGTGCCATATCCTCGGACGGTTACAATCAGCCCCAGCATTTT; CDR3aa: CAISSDGYNQPQHF
d_gene: .; j_gene: TRBJ1-5; v_gene: TRBV25-1; abundance: many; CDR3nt: TGTGCCAGCAGGGGAGAGAATCAGCCCCAGCATTTT; CDR3aa: CASRGENQPQHF
d_gene: TRBD2; j_gene: TRBJ2-3; v_gene: TRBV4-1; abundance: many; CDR3nt: TGCGCCAGCAGCCAAGATCGGTGGCTAGCGGGAGGAACTAGCACAGATACGCAGTATTTT; CDR3aa: CASSQDRWLAGGTSTDTQYF
d_gene: TRBD2; j_gene: TRBJ2-2; v_gene: TRBV11-2; abundance: many; CDR3nt: TGTGCCAGCAGCTCGTCGGGACTAGCGGGAGTATGGGGGAACACCGGGGAGCTGTTTTTT; CDR3aa: CASSSSGLAGVWGNTGELFF
d_gene: .; j_gene: TRBJ2-7; v_gene: TRBV6-6; abundance: .; CDR3nt: TGTGCCAGCAGAAAGGGGTTTATCGACGAGCAGTACTTC; CDR3aa: CASRKGFIDEQYF
d_gene: .; j_gene: TRBJ1-5; v_gene: TRBV7-3; abundance: few; CDR3nt: TGTGCCAGCAGCTTAACGCGAGGACCCCAGCATTTT; CDR3aa: CASSLTRGPQHF
d_gene: TRBD1; j_gene: TRBJ1-5; v_gene: TRBV5-6; abundance: few; CDR3nt: TGTGCCAGCAGCTTAGGGGGCCGGCAGCCCCAGCATTTT; CDR3aa: CASSLGGRQPQHF
d_gene: TRBD2; j_gene: TRBJ2-7; v_gene: TRBV10-1; abundance: many; CDR3nt: TGCGCCAGCAGTGGGGGACTAGCGGGAGCCCCCTACGAGCAGTACTTC; CDR3aa: CASSGGLAGAPYEQYF
d_gene: .; j_gene: TRBJ1-1; v_gene: TRBV11-2; abundance: many; CDR3nt: TGTGCCAGCAGCTCGGCCCATGACAATTTTGAAGCTTTCTTT; CDR3aa: CASSSAHDNFEAFF
d_gene: .; j_gene: TRBJ2-3; v_gene: TRBV20-1; abundance: many; CDR3nt: TGCAGTGCTAGGGGGATGTGGGGACCTCCGGAGACAGATACGCAGTATTTT; CDR3aa: CSARGMWGPPETDTQYF
d_gene: .; j_gene: TRBJ1-5; v_gene: TRBV21-1; abundance: .; CDR3nt: TGTGCCAGCATTTGGGACAGACTAATTGTGGGCAATCAGCCCCAGCATTTT; CDR3aa: CASIWDRLIVGNQPQHF
d_gene: TRBD2; j_gene: TRBJ2-1; v_gene: TRBV12-3/TRBV12-4; abundance: .; CDR3nt: TGTGCCAGCAGGCTGGCGGGAGGGCGCAATGAGCAGTTCTTC; CDR3aa: CASRLAGGRNEQFF
d_gene: TRBD1; j_gene: TRBJ1-6; v_gene: TRBV11-1; abundance: many; CDR3nt: TGTGCCAGCAGCCTACAGGGGCATAATTCACCCCTCCACTTT; CDR3aa: CASSLQGHNSPLHF
d_gene: .; j_gene: TRBJ2-3; v_gene: TRBV6-5; abundance: few; CDR3nt: TGTGCCAGCCGTTTAGGACGGGTCACAGATACGCAGTATTTT; CDR3aa: CASRLGRVTDTQYF
d_gene: .; j_gene: TRBJ2-5; v_gene: TRBV6-1; abundance: few; CDR3nt: TGTGCCAGCGCAAGAGGGAGAAACCAAGAGACCCAGTACTTC; CDR3aa: CASARGRNQETQYF
d_gene: TRBD2; j_gene: TRBJ2-3; v_gene: TRBV7-2; abundance: many; CDR3nt: TGTGCCAGCAGGTCCTCGGGACTAGCAGGAGATACGCAGTATTTT; CDR3aa: CASRSSGLAGDTQYF